This T cell receptor beta chain is drawn from a study of cytomegalovirus exposure and HLA in healthy donors. Study-level findings and limits: A classifier reportedly called cytomegalovirus status with high sensitivity and specificity. Most TCR sequences proved rare, with some public TCRs found in many donors. Subsequent analysis revealed that first-cohort TCR clusters tended to co-occur in the roughly 120 validation repertoires.

CDR3 length equals 16 residues. Germline V gives CDR1 LGHNA, CDR2 YNFKEQ. Trimming left V 3 bases short and J 4 bases short, with 19 bases between. TCRdb's copy holds only in-frame clones and misses some; the assay was immunoSEQ multiplex PCR. The table has some 350,000 clones, about 90% seen once. As to this clone: The antigen remains undetermined.

V gene TRBV4-2 combines with J gene TRBJ2-7; D is perhaps TRBD2 (5 bases). The sample consisted of PBMCs. This TCR was recovered from a woman aged 25 to 45 in good health and CMV-seropositive. The CDR3 is CASSQDLGWVSYEQYF. As DNA, the CDR3 is TGTGCCAGCAGCCAGGACTTGGGATGGGTTTCTTACGAGCAGTACTTC.